The 2 T cell receptor beta chains reported below all come from one sample, sequenced in a study of cytomegalovirus exposure and HLA in healthy donors. PCR employed 60 Vbeta and 13 Jbeta primers. Repertoires were generated with immunoSEQ multiplex PCR, while TCRdb's copy carries only in-frame clones and drops some. The sample contains hundreds of thousands of clones, roughly 79% of which appear only once. The sample consisted of PBMCs. These receptors all stem from a woman in her 40s in good health and CMV-seronegative.

This clone was detected only a few times. The chain is built from TRBV5-1 and TRBJ2-2, with TRBD2 matching over 12 bases. V shed 4 bases and J 4 bases; nucleotides not matched to a gene: 14. CDR3 length equals 19 residues. Germline V gives CDR1 SGHRS, CDR2 YFSETQ. CDR3 coding DNA: TGCGCCAGCAGCCTCTTCCTAGCGGGGGGGCCGAGGGTCACCGGGGAGCTGTTTTTT. This translates into CASSLFLAGGPRVTGELFF.

Many counts were recorded for this clone. The rearrangement uses TRBV7-3 and TRBJ2-1; TRBD1 might be the D (6 bases). The germline CDR1 and CDR2 sequences are SGHTA and FQGTGA. The CDR3 length is 17 residues. Trimming shortened V by 3 bases and J by 5 bases, and 20 bases separated the two germline ends. In nucleotides, the CDR3 is TGTGCCAGCAGCTTCCTTCCGAGTGGGGGCCGAAACAATGAGCAGTTCTTC. This codes for CASSFLPSGGRNNEQFF.